These 19 T cell receptor beta chains share one sample of origin, sequenced in a study of T cell responses to AZD1222 COVID-19 vaccine. TCRdb's table, derived via immunoSEQ multiplex PCR, lists solely in-frame clones and lacks some. The sample lists 150,000 to 200,000 clones, under 95% occurring once. The input for sequencing was peripheral blood, taken on day 0 of AZD1222 vaccination. These receptors were collected from an adult in good health.

This clone was observed once. The chain carries TRBV7-3 and TRBJ1-1, with D possibly being TRBD1 (6 bases). The CDR3 runs 14 residues. V dropped 5 bases and J dropped 1 base, with 11 bases sitting between them. Germline V gene lookup returns CDR1 SGHTA and CDR2 FQGTGA. CDR3 loop: CASSATGTNTEAFF. The CDR3 DNA reads TGTGCCAGCAGCGCTACAGGGACGAACACTGAAGCTTTCTTT. The full variable domain, with the rest looked up from reference TRBV7-3 and TRBJ1-1, is GAGVSQTPSNKVTEKGKYVELRCDPISGHTALYWYRQSLGQGPEFLIYFQGTGAADDSGLPNDRFFAVRPEGSVSTLKIQRTERGDSAVYLCASSATGTNTEAFFGQGTRLTVV.

The chain couples TRBV19 to TRBJ1-6; D is ambiguous. Deletions cut 9 bases from V and 7 bases from J, with 16 bases between. This CDR3 has 14 amino acids. Germline V CDR1 and CDR2: LNHDA, SQIVND (reference sequence). CDR3 nucleotide sequence: TGTGCCAGCTCGCCTGGGAGGCGAAATTCACCCCTCCACTTT. This sequence encodes CASSPGRRNSPLHF. Using reference TRBV19 and TRBJ1-6 for the parts outside the CDR3, the full variable domain is DGGITQSPKYLFRKEGQNVTLSCEQNLNHDAMYWYRQDPGQGLRLIYYSQIVNDFQKGDIAEGYSVSREKKESFPLTVTSAQKNPTAFYLCASSPGRRNSPLHFGNGTRLTVT.

The chain carries TRBV5-5 and TRBJ1-5; D gene ambiguous. CDR1 is SGHKS, CDR2 YYEKEE, per germline (reference sequence). V shed 4 bases and J shed 14 bases, with 4 bases lying between them. CDR3 length: 8 residues. CDR3 in DNA: TGTGCCAGCAGCCCCAAGCATTTT. It yields the protein CASSPKHF.

This chain joins TRBV11-3 and TRBJ1-1; unclear D gene. This CDR3 comprises 13 residues. The V gene's germline CDR1 is SGHNT and CDR2 YENEEA. V was shortened by 4 bases and J by 2 bases, with 8 bases between the two germline ends. Written as DNA, the CDR3 is TGTGCCAGCAGCTCCGAACCCAACACTGAAGCTTTCTTT. Translated: CASSSEPNTEAFF.

This rearrangement joins TRBV7-9 to TRBJ1-1; possibly TRBD1 for D (5 bases). Deletions cut 6 bases from V and 0 bases from J, with 17 bases between. In germline, CDR1 is SEHNR, CDR2 FQNEAQ (reference sequence). The CDR3 extends over 16 amino acids. CDR3 in DNA: TGTGCCAGCAGGTCCCGAGGGACGACCATGAACACTGAAGCTTTCTTT. It is translated as CASRSRGTTMNTEAFF.

In this sample, this clone turned up once. The rearrangement uses TRBV24-1 and TRBJ1-5; D possibly corresponds to TRBD1 (6 bases). The CDR3 covers 16 residues. Between the trimmed V and J ends, which lost 3 bases and 1 base, there was a span of 12 bases. Germline V gene data show CDR1 as KGHDR and CDR2 as SFDVKD. DNA of the CDR3: TGTGCCACCAGTGATGTGACAGGAACGAGCAATCAGCCCCAGCATTTT. Translated, it gives CATSDVTGTSNQPQHF.

The rearrangement links TRBV3-1 (or the pseudogene TRBV3-2) to TRBJ1-1; a weak D match, TRBD1 (6 bases). Germline V lookup: CDR1 LGHDT, CDR2 YNNKEL (reference sequence). CDR3 length: 13 amino acids. V shed 3 bases and J shed 5 bases, with 10 bases lying between them. DNA for the CDR3: TGTGCCAGCAGCCACACAGGGAAAACTGAAGCTTTCTTT. This gives the protein CASSHTGKTEAFF.

This chain uses TRBV27 with TRBJ1-1; 9 nucleotides line up with TRBD1. V shed 4 bases and J 4 bases; nucleotides not matched to a gene: 4. This CDR3 region has 14 residues. Per the germline V gene, CDR1 is MNHEY and CDR2 is SMNVEV (reference sequence). The CDR3 nucleotides read TGTGCCAGCAGTTCCCCGACAGGGGGCACTGAAGCTTTCTTT. This codes for CASSSPTGGTEAFF.

V gene TRBV5-1 combines with J gene TRBJ2-7, with 9 bases aligning to TRBD1. The V gene end was trimmed by 3 bases and the J gene end by 9 bases; junction bases not matched to a gene: 13. The CDR3 is 15 residues long. Germline V CDR1 and CDR2: SGHRS, YFSETQ. The chain's CDR3 is CASSSTPGQGEGQYF. Here the CDR3 DNA reads TGCGCCAGCAGCTCTACCCCGGGACAGGGAGAAGGGCAGTACTTC.

The chain recombines TRBV6-2 or TRBV6-3 with TRBJ2-7, with D possibly TRBD1 on 7 matching bases. Germline CDR1 is MNHEY and CDR2 is SVGEGT. The CDR3 is 14 residues long. V shed 4 bases and J shed 7 bases, with 17 bases lying between them. In DNA form, the CDR3 reads TGTGCCAGCAGTTTCAGGCGGGACAGTGGGGAGCAGTACTTC. Translated, it gives CASSFRRDSGEQYF.

The chain links TRBV27 to TRBJ2-7, with TRBD1 matching 7 bases. Germline CDR1 MNHEY, CDR2 SMNVEV (reference sequence). The ends lost 4 bases at V and 2 bases at J; junction bases unmatched: 2. This CDR3 has 13 residues. CDR3 sequence (DNA): TGTGCCAGCAGTTCGGGACAGACCTACGAGCAGTACTTC. It codes for CASSSGQTYEQYF.

V usage is TRBV18 and J usage is TRBJ2-7; 7 bases align to TRBD2. This CDR3 is 14 amino acids long. V trimming: 6 bases; J trimming: 6 bases; junction bases outside the gene matches: 11. Germline-derived CDR1 and CDR2 are KGHSH and LQKENI. The CDR3 loop is CASSATGRDLEQYF. CDR3 bases: TGTGCCAGCTCTGCCACGGGGAGGGACCTCGAGCAGTACTTC.

This clone was found once. The chain joins TRBV5-6 to TRBJ2-7; 8 positions agree with TRBD1. Trimming at V came to 1 base and at J to 3 bases, leaving 6 bases not matched to a gene. Per germline, CDR1 SGHDT and CDR2 YYEEEE. The CDR3 totals 15 residues. In nucleotides, the CDR3 is TGTGCCAGCAGCTTGCTCCCAGGGGGCATCTACGAGCAGTACTTC. Its protein is CASSLLPGGIYEQYF.

For this clone: The sample contains more than one DNA sequence encoding this CDR3. This sequence joins TRBV6-5 and TRBJ1-1; D is unclear. The V end was cut by 0 bases, the J end by 3 bases, with 5 bases between. Per the germline V gene, CDR1 is MNHEY and CDR2 is SVGAGI. CDR3 size: 13 residues. The CDR3 DNA is TGTGCCAGCAGTTACTCGAGGGACACTGAAGCTTTCTTT. Its protein is CASSYSRDTEAFF.

The chain combines TRBV5-5 with TRBJ1-1, with 10 bases fitting TRBD1. The junction had 16 bases not matched to a gene; V was cut back by 3 bases and J by 5 bases. Per the germline V gene, CDR1 is SGHKS and CDR2 is YYEKEE (reference sequence). The CDR3 runs 18 residues. The CDR3 nucleotides read TGTGCCAGCAGCTCCACAGACAGGGGGCTTGGGATTGGGACTGAAGCTTTCTTT. This translates into CASSSTDRGLGIGTEAFF.

The rearrangement links TRBV19 to TRBJ2-7, with D perhaps matching TRBD2 (6 bases). This CDR3 is built from 15 residues. In germline, CDR1 is LNHDA, CDR2 SQIVND (reference sequence). V shed 3 bases and J shed 5 bases, with 17 bases lying between them. CDR3: CASSIPWRDRHEQYF. The CDR3 DNA is TGTGCCAGTAGTATCCCTTGGAGGGACCGGCACGAGCAGTACTTC.

The chain carries TRBV11-2 and TRBJ1-2; possibly TRBD1 for D (5 bases). V lost 5 bases to trimming and J lost 3 bases, with 16 bases between them. The germline CDR1 and CDR2 sequences are SGHAT and FQNNGV. This CDR3 comprises 15 residues. CDR3 coding DNA: TGTGCCAGCAGCCCCCGGGCGGGGCCCTACTATGGCTACACCTTC. Protein product: CASSPRAGPYYGYTF.

The rearrangement joins TRBV27 to TRBJ2-3; D call uncertain. In germline, CDR1 is MNHEY, CDR2 SMNVEV (reference sequence). The CDR3 loop spans 13 amino acids. V lost 6 bases to trimming and J lost 5 bases, with 12 bases between them. The CDR3 spells CASSRTSGDTQYF. Here the CDR3 DNA reads TGTGCCAGCAGCCGGACGTCCGGAGATACGCAGTATTTT.

This clone was seen once. The chain has TRBV28 and TRBJ2-3; the D is unclear. Trimming took 4 bases from V and 10 from J, leaving 6 bases between them. Germline CDR1 and CDR2: MDHEN and SYDVKM. The CDR3 totals 10 residues. CDR3 residues: CASSSRAQYF. In nucleotides, the CDR3 is TGTGCCAGCAGTTCCCGTGCGCAGTATTTT.